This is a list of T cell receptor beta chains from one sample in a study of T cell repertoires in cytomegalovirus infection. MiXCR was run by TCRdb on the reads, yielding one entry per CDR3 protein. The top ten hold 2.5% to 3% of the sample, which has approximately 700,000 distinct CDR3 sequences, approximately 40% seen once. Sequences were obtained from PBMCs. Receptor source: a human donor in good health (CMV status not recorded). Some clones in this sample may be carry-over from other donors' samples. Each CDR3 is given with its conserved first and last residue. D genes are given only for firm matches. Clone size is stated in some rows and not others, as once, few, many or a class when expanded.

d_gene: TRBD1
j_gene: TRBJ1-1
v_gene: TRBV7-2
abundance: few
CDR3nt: TGTGCCAGCAGTCCTCACACCCCAGGGGGGGGGAACACTGAAGCTTTCTTT
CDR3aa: CASSPHTPGGGNTEAFF

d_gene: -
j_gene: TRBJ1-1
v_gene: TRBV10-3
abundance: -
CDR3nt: TGTGCCATCAGTGAAGGGGGAAGGGGAGAAGCTTTATTT
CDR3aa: CAISEGGRGEALF

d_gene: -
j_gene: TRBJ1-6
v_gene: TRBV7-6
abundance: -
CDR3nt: TGTGCCAGCAGTCGTACCTATCCCGGAGATTCACCCCTCCACTTT
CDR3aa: CASSRTYPGDSPLHF

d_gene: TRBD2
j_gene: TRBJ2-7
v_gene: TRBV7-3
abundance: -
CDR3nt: TGTGCCAGCAGCTTAATTAGACTAGCGGGCTACGAGCAGTACTTC
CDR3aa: CASSLIRLAGYEQYF

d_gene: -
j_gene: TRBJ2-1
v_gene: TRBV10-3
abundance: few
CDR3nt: TGTGCCTCCAGCGCGGCCGGTGAGCAGTTCTTC
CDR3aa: CASSAAGEQFF

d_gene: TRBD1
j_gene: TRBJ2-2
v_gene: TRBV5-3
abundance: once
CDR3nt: TGTGCCAGCAGGGGACAGATCGGGGAGCTGTTTTTT
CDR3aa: CASRGQIGELFF

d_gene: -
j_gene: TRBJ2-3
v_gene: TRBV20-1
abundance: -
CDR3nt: TGCAGTGCTAGAGATCCGTACGGAAAGGGGTCGGATACGCAGTATTTT
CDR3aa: CSARDPYGKGSDTQYF

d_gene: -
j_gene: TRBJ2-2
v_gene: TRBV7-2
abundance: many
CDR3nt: TGTGCCAGCAGCTCCAACAGGGTGCCCGGGGAGCTGTTTTTT
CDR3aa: CASSSNRVPGELFF

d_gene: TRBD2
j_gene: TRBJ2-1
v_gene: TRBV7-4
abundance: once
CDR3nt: TGTGCCAGCAGCTTAGGTCGGGCTAGCGGGTGGCCATACAATGAGCAGTTCTTC
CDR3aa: CASSLGRASGWPYNEQFF

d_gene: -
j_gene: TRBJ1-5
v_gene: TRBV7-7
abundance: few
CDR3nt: TGTGCTAGCAGCTTCGACACAGGGAGCGTCCAGCCCCAGCATTTT
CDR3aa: CASSFDTGSVQPQHF

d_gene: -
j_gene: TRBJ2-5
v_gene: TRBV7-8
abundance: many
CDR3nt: TGTGCCAGCAGCCCCCAGGGGGAGACCCAGTACTTC
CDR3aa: CASSPQGETQYF

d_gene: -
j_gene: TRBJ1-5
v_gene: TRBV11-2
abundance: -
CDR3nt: TGTGCCAGCAGCTTAGATACCAGGGAGCCCCAGCATTTT
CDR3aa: CASSLDTREPQHF

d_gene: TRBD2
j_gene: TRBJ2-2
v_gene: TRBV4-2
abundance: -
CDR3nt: TGTGCCAGCAGCGGACGGACTAGCGGGACGAACACCGGGGAGCTGTTTTTT
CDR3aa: CASSGRTSGTNTGELFF

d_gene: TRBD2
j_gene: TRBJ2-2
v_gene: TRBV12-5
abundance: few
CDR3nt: TGTGCTAGTGGTTTGTCTCTAGCGGGGTCTCGAGGGGAGCTGTTTTTT
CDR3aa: CASGLSLAGSRGELFF

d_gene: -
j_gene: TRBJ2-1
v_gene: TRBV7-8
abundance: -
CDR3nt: TGTGCCAGCAGCAGGACCTACAATGAGCAGTTCTTC
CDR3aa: CASSRTYNEQFF

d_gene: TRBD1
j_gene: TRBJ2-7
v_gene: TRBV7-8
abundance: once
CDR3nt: TGTGCCAGCAGCTTAGCTCTTGGGACAGGGGGTGAGCAGTACTTC
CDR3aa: CASSLALGTGGEQYF

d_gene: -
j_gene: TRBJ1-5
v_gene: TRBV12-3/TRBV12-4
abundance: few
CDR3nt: TGTGCCAGCAGTTCCGCGGGGGGAAGGGGCAATCAGCCCCAGCATTTT
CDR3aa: CASSSAGGRGNQPQHF

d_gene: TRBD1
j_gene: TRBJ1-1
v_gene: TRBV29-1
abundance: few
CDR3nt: TGCAGCGTTCAGGGGGCGGTCACTGAAGCTTTCTTT
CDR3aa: CSVQGAVTEAFF

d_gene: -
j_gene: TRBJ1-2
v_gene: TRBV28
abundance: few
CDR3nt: TGTGCCAGCAGTTTTCCCCCCGCCGCGTATGGCTACACCTTC
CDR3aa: CASSFPPAAYGYTF

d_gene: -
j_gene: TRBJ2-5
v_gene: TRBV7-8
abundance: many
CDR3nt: TGTGCCAGCAGCTTAGTAACAGCCCAAGAGACCCAGTACTTC
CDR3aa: CASSLVTAQETQYF

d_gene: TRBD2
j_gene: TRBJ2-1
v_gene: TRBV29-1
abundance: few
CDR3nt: TGCAGCGTTGGTGGGTCTAGCGGGATCTCTGGGAATGAGCAGTTCTTC
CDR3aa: CSVGGSSGISGNEQFF

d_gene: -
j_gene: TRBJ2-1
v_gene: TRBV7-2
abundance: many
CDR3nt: TGTGCCAGCAGCTTAGCGGATAGCTCCTACAATGAGCAGTTCTTC
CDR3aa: CASSLADSSYNEQFF

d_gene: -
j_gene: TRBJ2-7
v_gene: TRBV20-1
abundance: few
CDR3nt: TGCAGTGCTAGAGTGGGCGGCTCCTACGAGCAGTACTTC
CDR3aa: CSARVGGSYEQYF

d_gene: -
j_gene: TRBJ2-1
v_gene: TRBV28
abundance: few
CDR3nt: TGTGCCAGCAGCCTCTGGCCCAACAATGAGCAGTTCTTC
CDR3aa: CASSLWPNNEQFF